This T cell receptor beta chain is from a study of siplizumab effects on memory and regulatory T cells. Approximately 10^5 TCR templates per sample were assayed. Generated by immunoSEQ multiplex PCR, the TCRdb table keeps only in-frame clones and is missing some. The data show some 100,000 clones, over 85% seen once. This CDR3 comprises 15 residues. Germline CDR1 LNHNV, CDR2 YYDKDF (reference sequence). Trimming left V 0 bases short and J 2 bases short, with 9 bases between. This clone was observed a handful of times. Its antigen is as yet unknown. Study-level results: Memory T cells appeared less diverse than naive cells, which seemed to contribute substantially to alloresponse. Proliferating Tregs taken from siplizumab cultures were not shown to have a confirmed suppressive function. Versus approximately 27% in controls, the mappable alloreactive CD4+ clones averaged around 65% Treg-derived with siplizumab.

V is TRBV15 and J is TRBJ2-3, with D perhaps being TRBD1 or TRBD2 (5 bases each). Sequencing was performed on non-Treg CD4+ T cells sorted from blood. This clonotype was obtained from a human donor in good health. The CDR3 sequence is CATSRDGTDTDTQYF. DNA of the CDR3: TGTGCCACCAGCAGAGATGGGACGGACACAGATACGCAGTATTTT. The whole variable domain, filled in from reference TRBV15 and TRBJ2-3, reads DAMVIQNPRYQVTQFGKPVTLSCSQTLNHNVMYWYQQKSSQAPKLLFHYYDKDFNNEADTPDNFQSRRPNTSFCFLDIRSPGLGDTAMYLCATSRDGTDTDTQYFGPGTRLTVL.